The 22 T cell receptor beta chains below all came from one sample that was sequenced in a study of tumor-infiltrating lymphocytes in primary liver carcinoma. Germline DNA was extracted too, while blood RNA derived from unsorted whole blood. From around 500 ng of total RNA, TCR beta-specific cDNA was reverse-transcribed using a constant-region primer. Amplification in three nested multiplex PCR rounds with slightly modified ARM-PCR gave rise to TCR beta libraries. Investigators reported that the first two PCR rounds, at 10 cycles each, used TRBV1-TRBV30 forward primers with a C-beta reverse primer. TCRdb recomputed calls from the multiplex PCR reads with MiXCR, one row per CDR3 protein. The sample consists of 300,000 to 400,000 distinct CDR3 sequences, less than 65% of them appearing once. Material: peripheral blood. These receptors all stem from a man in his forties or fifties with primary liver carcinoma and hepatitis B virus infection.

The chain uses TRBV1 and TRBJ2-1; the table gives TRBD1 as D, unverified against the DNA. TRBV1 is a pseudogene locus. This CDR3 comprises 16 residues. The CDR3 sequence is CTSSQDPIRRGPSQFF. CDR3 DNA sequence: TGCACCAGCAGCCAAGACCCTATAAGGAGGGGGCCGTCGCAGTTCTTC.

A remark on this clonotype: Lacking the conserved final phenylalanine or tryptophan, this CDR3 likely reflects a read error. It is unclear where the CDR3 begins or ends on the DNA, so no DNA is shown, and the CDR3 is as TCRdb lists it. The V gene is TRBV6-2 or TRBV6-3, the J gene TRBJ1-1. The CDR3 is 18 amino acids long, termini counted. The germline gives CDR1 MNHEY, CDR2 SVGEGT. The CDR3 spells CASSYSITYSRQNTEAFL.

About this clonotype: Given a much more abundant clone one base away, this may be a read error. Here the CDR3 DNA reads TGTGCCAGCAGCTTGATTCCTACCACAGATACGCGGTATTTT. Its protein product is CASSLIPTTDTRYF. The genes are TRBV5-6 and TRBJ2-3; D call uncertain. CDR3 size: 14 residues. CDR1 and CDR2 (germline): SGHDT, YYEEEE.

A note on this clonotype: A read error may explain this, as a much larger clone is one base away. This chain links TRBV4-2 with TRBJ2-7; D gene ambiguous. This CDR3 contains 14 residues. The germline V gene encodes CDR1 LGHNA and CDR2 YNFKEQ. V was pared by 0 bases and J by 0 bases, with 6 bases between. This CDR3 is CASSQELLSYEQYF. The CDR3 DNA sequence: TGTGCCAGCAGCCAAGAATTGCTCTCCTACGAGCAGTACTTC.

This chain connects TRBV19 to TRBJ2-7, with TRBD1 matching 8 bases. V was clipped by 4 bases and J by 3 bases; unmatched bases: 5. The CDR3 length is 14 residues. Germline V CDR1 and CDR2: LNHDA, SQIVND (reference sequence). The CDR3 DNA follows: TGTGCCAGTAGTAGCGGGGACAGGAGCTACGAGCAGTACTTC. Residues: CASSSGDRSYEQYF.

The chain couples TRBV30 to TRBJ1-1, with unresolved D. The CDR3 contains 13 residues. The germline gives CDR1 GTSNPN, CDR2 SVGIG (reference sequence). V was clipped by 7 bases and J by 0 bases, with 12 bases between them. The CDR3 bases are TGTGCCTTAAGGATCAGTCTGAACACTGAAGCTTTCTTT. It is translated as CALRISLNTEAFF.

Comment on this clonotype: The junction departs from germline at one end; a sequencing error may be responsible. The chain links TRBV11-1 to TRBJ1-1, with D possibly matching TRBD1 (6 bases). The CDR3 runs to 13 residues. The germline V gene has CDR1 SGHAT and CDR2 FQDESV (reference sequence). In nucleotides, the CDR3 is TGTGCCAGCAGCTTAGTATGGGACACCGAAGCTTCCTTT. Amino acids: CASSLVWDTEASF.

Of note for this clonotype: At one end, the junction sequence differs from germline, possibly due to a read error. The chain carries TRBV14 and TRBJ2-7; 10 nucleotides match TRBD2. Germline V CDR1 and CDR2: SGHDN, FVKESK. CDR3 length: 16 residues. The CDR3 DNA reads TGTGCCAGCAGCCAAGAACCCAGACTAGCGGGCTACGAGCAATACTTC. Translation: CASSQEPRLAGYEQYF.

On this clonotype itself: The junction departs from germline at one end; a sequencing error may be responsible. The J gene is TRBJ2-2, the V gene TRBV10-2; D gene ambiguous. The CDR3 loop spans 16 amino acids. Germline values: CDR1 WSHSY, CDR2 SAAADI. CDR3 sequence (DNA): TGCGTCAGCAGTGAGGTCGGGCAGAAACACACAGGGGAGCTGTTTTTT. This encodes CVSSEVGQKHTGELFF.

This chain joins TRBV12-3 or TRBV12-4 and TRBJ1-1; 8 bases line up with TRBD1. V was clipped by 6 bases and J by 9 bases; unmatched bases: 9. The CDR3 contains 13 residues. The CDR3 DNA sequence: TGTGCCAGCAGCTGGGGACAGGATAGTAAAGCTTTCTTT. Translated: CASSWGQDSKAFF.

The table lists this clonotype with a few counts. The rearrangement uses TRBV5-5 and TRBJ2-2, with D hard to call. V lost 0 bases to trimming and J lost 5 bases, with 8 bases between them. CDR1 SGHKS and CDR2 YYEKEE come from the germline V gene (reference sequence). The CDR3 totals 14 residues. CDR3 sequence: CASSLALGTGELFF. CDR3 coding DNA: TGTGCCAGCAGCTTGGCGTTGGGGACCGGGGAGCTGTTTTTT.

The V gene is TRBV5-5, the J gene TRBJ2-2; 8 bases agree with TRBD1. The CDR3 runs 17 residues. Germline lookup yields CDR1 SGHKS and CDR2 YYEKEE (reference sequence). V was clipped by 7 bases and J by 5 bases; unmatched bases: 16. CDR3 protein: CASCRATGERRTGELFF. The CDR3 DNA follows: TGTGCCAGCTGCAGAGCGACAGGGGAGCGGCGGACCGGGGAGCTGTTTTTT.

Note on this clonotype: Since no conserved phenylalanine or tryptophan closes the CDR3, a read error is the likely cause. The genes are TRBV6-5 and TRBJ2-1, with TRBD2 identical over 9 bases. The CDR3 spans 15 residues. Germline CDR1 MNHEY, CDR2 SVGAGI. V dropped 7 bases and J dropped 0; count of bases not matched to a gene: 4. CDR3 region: CASKREVSSYNEQFL. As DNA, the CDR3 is TGTGCCAGCAAGCGGGAGGTTAGCTCCTACAATGAGCAGTTCTTG.

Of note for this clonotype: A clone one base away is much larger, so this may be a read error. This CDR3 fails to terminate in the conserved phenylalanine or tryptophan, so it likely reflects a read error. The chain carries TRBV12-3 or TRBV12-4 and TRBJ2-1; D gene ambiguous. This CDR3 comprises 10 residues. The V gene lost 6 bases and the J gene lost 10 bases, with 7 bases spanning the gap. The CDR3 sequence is CASSTLEQFL. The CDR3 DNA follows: TGTGCCAGCAGCACCTTAGAGCAGTTCTTA.

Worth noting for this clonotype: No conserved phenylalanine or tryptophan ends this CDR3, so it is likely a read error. Here the CDR3 reads CASSQVPLIPRAGGLDNEQFS. The CDR3 DNA reads as TGCGCCAGCAGTCAAGTCCCCCTGATCCCCAGGGCGGGAGGTTTGGACAATGAGCAGTTCTCC. The V call is TRBV4-1, the J call TRBJ2-1, with 8 bases identical to TRBD2. CDR1 and CDR2 (germline): MGHRA, YSYEKL. The CDR3 contains 21 residues.

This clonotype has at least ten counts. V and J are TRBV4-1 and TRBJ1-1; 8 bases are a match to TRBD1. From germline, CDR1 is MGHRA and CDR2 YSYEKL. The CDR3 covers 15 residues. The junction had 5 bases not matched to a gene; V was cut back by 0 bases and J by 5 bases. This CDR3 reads CASSQDQGAWTEAFF. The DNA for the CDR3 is TGCGCCAGCAGCCAAGATCAGGGGGCTTGGACTGAAGCTTTCTTT.

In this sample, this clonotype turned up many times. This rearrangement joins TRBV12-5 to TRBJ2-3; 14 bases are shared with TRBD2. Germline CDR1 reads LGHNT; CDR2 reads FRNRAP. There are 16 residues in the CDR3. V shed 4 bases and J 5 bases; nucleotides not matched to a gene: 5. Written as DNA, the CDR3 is TGTGCTAGTGGTTCCGGACTAGCGGGAGGTGGAGATACGCAGTATTTT. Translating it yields CASGSGLAGGGDTQYF. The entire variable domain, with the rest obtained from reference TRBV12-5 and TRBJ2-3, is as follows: DARVTQTPRHKVTEMGQEVTMRCQPILGHNTVFWYRQTMMQGLELLAYFRNRAPLDDSGMPKDRFSAEMPDATLATLKIQPSEPRDSAVYFCASGSGLAGGGDTQYFGPGTRLTVL.

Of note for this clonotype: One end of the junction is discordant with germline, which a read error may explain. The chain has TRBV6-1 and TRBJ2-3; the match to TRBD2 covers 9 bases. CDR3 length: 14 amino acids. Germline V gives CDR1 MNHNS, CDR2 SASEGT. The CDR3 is CASGDGGPSGAQYF. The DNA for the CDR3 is TGTGCCAGCGGTGACGGGGGCCCTAGCGGGGCGCAGTATTTT.

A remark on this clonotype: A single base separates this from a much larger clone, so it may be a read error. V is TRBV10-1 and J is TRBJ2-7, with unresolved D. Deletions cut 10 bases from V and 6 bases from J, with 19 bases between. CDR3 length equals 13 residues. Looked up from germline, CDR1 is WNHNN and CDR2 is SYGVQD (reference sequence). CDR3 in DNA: TGCGCCAACAGACCAACTTTGGGGTCCGAGCAGTACTTC. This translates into CANRPTLGSEQYF.

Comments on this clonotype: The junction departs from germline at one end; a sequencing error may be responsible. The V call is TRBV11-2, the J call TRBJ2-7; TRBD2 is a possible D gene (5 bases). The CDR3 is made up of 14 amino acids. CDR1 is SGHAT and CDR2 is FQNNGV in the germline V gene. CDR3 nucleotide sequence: TGTGCCAGCAGCTTAATTGGACTTCCCTATGAGCAGTACTTC. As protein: CASSLIGLPYEQYF. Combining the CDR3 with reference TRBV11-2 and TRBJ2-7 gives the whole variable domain EAGVAQSPRYKIIEKRQSVAFWCNPISGHATLYWYQQILGQGPKLLIQFQNNGVVDDSQLPKDRFSAERLKGVDSTLKIQPAKLEDSAVYLCASSLIGLPYEQYFGPGTRLTVT.

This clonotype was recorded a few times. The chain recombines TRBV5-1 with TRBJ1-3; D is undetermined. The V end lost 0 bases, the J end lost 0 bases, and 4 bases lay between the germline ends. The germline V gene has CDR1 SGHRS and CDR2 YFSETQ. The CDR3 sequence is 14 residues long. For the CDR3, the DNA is TGCGCCAGCAGCTTGGACGCCTCTGGAAACACCATATATTTT. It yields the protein CASSLDASGNTIYF.

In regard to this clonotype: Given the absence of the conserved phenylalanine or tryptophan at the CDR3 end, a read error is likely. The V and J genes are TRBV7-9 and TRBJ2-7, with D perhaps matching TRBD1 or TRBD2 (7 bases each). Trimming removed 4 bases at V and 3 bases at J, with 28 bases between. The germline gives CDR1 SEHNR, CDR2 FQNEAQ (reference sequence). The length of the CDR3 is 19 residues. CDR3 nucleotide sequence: TGTGCCAGCAGCTCCCGGACAGGACAGTCTAGCGGAGCCGGCTACGAGCAGTACTAC. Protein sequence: CASSSRTGQSSGAGYEQYY.